Presented here are 3 T cell receptor beta chains from one specimen sequenced in a study of blood T cell repertoires in COVID-19. Assay used: immunoSEQ multiplex PCR; TCRdb lists only in-frame clones, some missing. This sample has more than 150,000 clones, with around 83% found just once. Input material: peripheral blood. These receptors were collected from a man aged 18 to 29 with acute or convalescent COVID-19.

J is TRBJ1-6 and V is TRBV7-2, with 9 bases that match TRBD1. This CDR3 region has 15 residues. CDR1 is SGHTA, CDR2 FQGNSA, per germline. Trimming took 3 bases from V and 7 from J; bases not matched to a gene: 4. The CDR3 nucleotides are TGTGCCAGCAGCTTCCGGGACAGGGAAAATTCACCCCTCCACTTT. It encodes CASSFRDRENSPLHF.

This clone appeared once. V usage is TRBV5-6 and J usage is TRBJ2-1; D uncertain. The CDR3 sequence is 16 residues long. Per the germline V gene, CDR1 is SGHDT and CDR2 is YYEEEE. V was pared by 0 bases and J by 0 bases, with 10 bases between. The CDR3 bases are TGTGCCAGCAGCTTGGTCGCGGAGAGCTCCTACAATGAGCAGTTCTTC. As protein: CASSLVAESSYNEQFF.

This clone was detected only once. The gene calls are TRBV19 and TRBJ2-7, with TRBD2 matching 13 bases. The CDR3 spans 15 residues. The V gene end was trimmed by 4 bases and the J gene end by 2 bases; junction bases not matched to a gene: 2. Germline CDR1 LNHDA, CDR2 SQIVND (reference sequence). The DNA of the CDR3 is TGTGCCAGTAGTAGGGGACTAGCGGGAACCTACGAGCAGTACTTC. Protein: CASSRGLAGTYEQYF. Drawing the rest from reference TRBV19 and TRBJ2-7, the complete variable domain is DGGITQSPKYLFRKEGQNVTLSCEQNLNHDAMYWYRQDPGQGLRLIYYSQIVNDFQKGDIAEGYSVSREKKESFPLTVTSAQKNPTAFYLCASSRGLAGTYEQYFGPGTRLTVT.